These 30 T cell receptor beta chains came from one sample sequenced in a study of vaccination and CD4 T cells after COVID-19. The antigens these receptors bind are not known. Oncomine TCR Beta short-read sequencing was applied to DNA from cultured CD4+ T cells. TCRdb analysed the PCR reads with MiXCR anew, one entry per CDR3 protein. The table lists several thousand distinct CDR3 sequences, over 40% of them singletons, with 25% in the top ten. Treatment specified: roughly ten-day PBMC culture with coronavirus spike peptide pools or control peptides (ViraFEST assay). Collection of the unexposed donor's CD4+ T cells took place before the COVID-19 pandemic (2011-2018). Material for sequencing was CD4+ T cells from blood, cultured in vitro. The source is a human donor in good health.

This clonotype has only a few counts. The J gene is TRBJ2-7, the V gene TRBV28; the D gene is possibly TRBD2 (6 bases). The CDR3 sequence is 14 residues long. Germline loops: CDR1 MDHEN, CDR2 SYDVKM. The germline V and J ends were trimmed by 7 bases and 0 bases, with 13 bases remaining between them. This chain's CDR3 is CASNPAGSSYEQYF. The CDR3 DNA follows: TGTGCCAGCAATCCAGCGGGTAGCTCCTACGAGCAGTACTTC.

CDR3 bases: TGTGCCAGCAGGACGGGACCGATCTACGAGCAGTACTTC. Residues: CASRTGPIYEQYF. This rearrangement joins TRBV6-1 to TRBJ2-7; D is perhaps TRBD1 or TRBD2 (5 bases each). Germline V gene sequence: CDR1 MNHNS, CDR2 SASEGT. There are 13 residues in the CDR3. Trimming shortened V by 6 bases and J by 3 bases, and 12 bases separated the two germline ends.

The chain employs TRBV6-1 and TRBJ2-7, with 8 nucleotides matching TRBD1. Germline CDR1 MNHNS, CDR2 SASEGT. After removal of 8 bases from V and 3 bases from J, the junction contained 3 bases not matched to a gene. This CDR3 is built from 12 residues. In DNA, the CDR3 is TGTGCCAGCGGGACAGGTAACTACGAGCAGTACTTC. Protein: CASGTGNYEQYF.

This clonotype has only a few counts. The chain links TRBV20-1 to TRBJ1-3; maybe TRBD1 (5 bases). This CDR3 region has 13 residues. Trimming removed 3 bases at V and 4 bases at J, with 10 bases between. Germline lookup yields CDR1 DFQATT and CDR2 SNEGSKA (reference sequence). The CDR3, as DNA: TGCAGTGCTAGTCAGGGTTCCGGAAACACCATATATTTT. This gives the protein CSASQGSGNTIYF.

This clonotype came up a few times. The genes are TRBV19 and TRBJ1-5; D ambiguous. CDR1 and CDR2 from the germline V gene are LNHDA and SQIVND (reference sequence). The CDR3 has 15 amino acids. V shed 1 base and J shed 6 bases, with 13 bases lying between them. CDR3 nucleotides: TGTGCCAGTAGTATAGGGCCAGGCCGGACTCAGCCCCAGCATTTT. The encoded protein is CASSIGPGRTQPQHF.

V and J are TRBV19 and TRBJ2-7, with 7 bases matching TRBD2. The CDR3 runs 13 residues. Germline CDR1 is LNHDA and CDR2 is SQIVND (reference sequence). V trimming: 5 bases; J trimming: 3 bases; junction bases outside the gene matches: 4. CDR3 nucleotide sequence: TGTGCCAGTAGTTTCGGGGAGGGCTACGAGCAGTACTTC. It yields the protein CASSFGEGYEQYF.

This clonotype was seen a handful of times. The chain recombines TRBV19 with TRBJ1-2; tentatively, D is TRBD1 (5 bases). This CDR3 has 15 amino acids. Trimming removed 7 bases at V and 0 bases at J, with 15 bases between. The V gene's germline CDR1 is LNHDA and CDR2 SQIVND (reference sequence). In DNA form, the CDR3 reads TGTGCCAGTACTCTAAGGGACGGGCCTAACTATGGCTACACCTTC. Its protein product is CASTLRDGPNYGYTF.

The rearrangement uses TRBV27 and TRBJ2-3; D unclear. CDR1 and CDR2 from the germline V gene are MNHEY and SMNVEV (reference sequence). The CDR3 extends over 16 amino acids. V dropped 3 bases and J dropped 0 bases, with 13 bases sitting between them. CDR3 nucleotides: TGTGCCAGCAGTTTCTCAGGACGTATAAGCACAGATACGCAGTATTTT. Amino acids: CASSFSGRISTDTQYF.

V and J are TRBV19 and TRBJ2-2, with 7 bases lining up with TRBD1. From germline, CDR1 is LNHDA and CDR2 SQIVND (reference sequence). V shed 1 base, J shed 3 bases, and the junction held 2 bases outside the gene matches. The CDR3 extends over 15 amino acids. The CDR3 sequence: CASSIVGTDTGELFF. The CDR3 nucleotides are TGTGCCAGTAGTATAGTTGGGACAGACACCGGGGAGCTGTTTTTT.

This clonotype has more than one count but fewer than ten. A read error may account for a junction end that differs from germline. The rearrangement uses TRBV6-1 and TRBJ2-7; 8 bases are a match to TRBD2. The CDR3 has 14 residues. The germline V gene encodes CDR1 MNHNS and CDR2 SASEGT. The CDR3 protein is CASSRGTRGNEQYF. The DNA of the CDR3 is TGTGCTAGCAGTCGCGGGACTAGGGGTAACGAGCAGTACTTC.

V is TRBV7-9 and J is TRBJ1-2; D ambiguous. Germline V CDR1 and CDR2: SEHNR, FQNEAQ (reference sequence). The CDR3 has 15 residues. The V and J ends lost 2 bases and 7 bases respectively, with 17 bases between them. The CDR3 DNA is TGTGCCAGCAGCTTAAAGTCAGCCTCTGCGGGTGGCTACACCTTC. Its translation: CASSLKSASAGGYTF.

Only a few counts were recorded for this clonotype. V and J are TRBV7-8 and TRBJ2-6; D uncertain. This CDR3 spans 16 amino acids. CDR1 and CDR2 (germline): SGHVS, FQNEAQ. V shed 0 bases and J shed 3 bases, with 9 bases lying between them. The CDR3 protein is CASSLAWGNGANVLTF. CDR3 nucleotides: TGTGCCAGCAGCTTAGCCTGGGGTAATGGGGCCAACGTCCTGACTTTC.

V is TRBV20-1 and J is TRBJ1-5; perhaps TRBD1 as D (6 bases). This CDR3 contains 16 residues. In germline, CDR1 is DFQATT, CDR2 SNEGSKA (reference sequence). Trimming cost V 4 bases and J 5 bases, with 21 bases left between them. The CDR3 here is CSATGIFDRSDQPQHF. Written as DNA, the CDR3 is TGCAGTGCTACCGGAATATTCGACAGGTCGGATCAGCCCCAGCATTTT.

The V gene is TRBV19, the J gene TRBJ2-3; tentative D call: TRBD2 (5 bases). Germline values: CDR1 LNHDA, CDR2 SQIVND (reference sequence). This CDR3 is built from 13 residues. The ends were cut back, 5 bases at V and 6 bases at J, with 12 bases in the middle. CDR3 bases: TGTGCCAGTAGTTTCAGCGGAGCGGATACGCAGTATTTT. Protein: CASSFSGADTQYF.

In this sample, this clonotype turned up once. The chain uses TRBV21-1 and TRBJ1-4. TRBV21-1 is marked as a pseudogene. CDR3 length: 15 residues. CDR3 sequence reads: CASSNPPATNEKLFF. The CDR3, as DNA: TGTGCCAGCAGCAACCCACCGGCAACTAATGAAAAACTGTTTTTT.

The chain joins TRBV9 to TRBJ2-7; 14 nucleotides agree with TRBD2. The CDR3 spans 15 residues. The V gene end was trimmed by 0 bases and the J gene end by 11 bases; junction bases not matched to a gene: 7. Germline V gene sequence: CDR1 SGDLS, CDR2 YYNGEE. The CDR3 sequence is CASSVVSTSGGEKYF. The CDR3 DNA sequence: TGTGCCAGCAGCGTAGTATCGACTAGCGGGGGGGAGAAGTACTTC.

In this sample, this clonotype turned up a few times. The chain uses TRBV27 and TRBJ1-5, with a possible D match to TRBD1 (5 bases). Trimming pared 5 bases from V and 7 bases from J, leaving 18 bases between. This CDR3 has 15 residues. Germline assignment: CDR1 MNHEY and CDR2 SMNVEV (reference sequence). The CDR3: CASSAGTGRGQPQHF. The DNA for the CDR3 is TGTGCCAGCAGTGCGGGAACGGGACGTGGCCAGCCCCAGCATTTT.

The chain carries TRBV7-9 and TRBJ1-4; D is unresolved. Trimming pared 3 bases from V and 7 bases from J, leaving 6 bases between. CDR3 length: 12 residues. Germline V gene data show CDR1 as SEHNR and CDR2 as FQNEAQ (reference sequence). The CDR3 loop is CASSFDTEKLFF. For the CDR3, the DNA is TGTGCCAGCAGCTTCGACACTGAAAAACTGTTTTTT.

The rearrangement joins TRBV5-1 to TRBJ2-5; D gene uncertain. This CDR3 has 16 amino acids. Per the germline V gene, CDR1 is SGHRS and CDR2 is YFSETQ. The V and J ends lost 0 bases and 0 bases respectively, with 12 bases between them. Here the CDR3 reads CASSLGAEVYQETQYF. The DNA of the CDR3 is TGCGCCAGCAGCTTGGGGGCGGAAGTGTACCAAGAGACCCAGTACTTC.

V usage is TRBV7-8 and J usage is TRBJ1-6, with unresolved D. The CDR3 consists of 15 residues. Germline CDR1 is SGHVS and CDR2 is FQNEAQ. Trimming removed 3 bases at V and 8 bases at J, with 14 bases between. CDR3 DNA sequence: TGTGCCAGCAGCTTTCGGTGGGAACGGGATTCACCCCTCCACTTT. It specifies CASSFRWERDSPLHF. The full variable domain, with the rest looked up from reference TRBV7-8 and TRBJ1-6, is GAGVSQSPRYKVAKRGQDVALRCDPISGHVSLFWYQQALGQGPEFLTYFQNEAQLDKSGLPSDRFFAERPEGSVSTLKIQRTQQEDSAVYLCASSFRWERDSPLHFGNGTRLTVT.

The genes are TRBV6-1 and TRBJ2-1; 12 nucleotides line up with TRBD2. This CDR3 region has 15 residues. Germline V gene sequence: CDR1 MNHNS, CDR2 SASEGT. The V segment lost 6 bases and the J segment 2 bases; nucleotides outside the gene matches: 2. CDR3 nucleotide sequence: TGTGCCAGCAGCCGGACTAGCGGGGCCTACAATGAGCAGTTCTTC. It yields the protein CASSRTSGAYNEQFF.

V is TRBV5-6 and J is TRBJ2-7; D ambiguous. Germline loops: CDR1 SGHDT, CDR2 YYEEEE. Between the trimmed V and J ends, which lost 5 bases and 10 bases, there was a span of 22 bases. This CDR3 has 14 amino acids. CDR3 sequence reads: CASRDQNPRVLQYF. In nucleotides, the CDR3 is TGTGCCAGCAGGGATCAGAACCCAAGGGTGCTTCAGTACTTC.

There are a few counts of this clonotype. The chain is built from TRBV25-1 and TRBJ1-2; 10 nucleotides line up with TRBD1. CDR1 and CDR2 from the germline V gene are MGHDK and SYGVNS. V dropped 4 bases and J dropped 4; count of bases not matched to a gene: 9. The CDR3 runs to 16 residues. This CDR3 reads CASSGSGTGATYGYTF. CDR3 nucleotides: TGTGCCAGCAGTGGGAGCGGGACAGGGGCGACCTATGGCTACACCTTC.

The chain combines TRBV6-4 with TRBJ2-3, with D unresolved. The CDR3 has 13 residues. V shed 8 bases and J shed 2 bases, with 11 bases lying between them. Per germline, CDR1 MRHNA and CDR2 SNTAGT. This chain's CDR3 is CASHPTPTDTQYF. The CDR3 DNA reads as TGTGCCAGCCACCCTACTCCCACAGATACGCAGTATTTT.

In its sample, this clonotype was seen a few times. The rearrangement links TRBV7-2 to TRBJ1-1; 9 nucleotides line up with TRBD1. CDR3 length equals 14 residues. The J segment lost 5 bases and the V segment lost 5 bases, leaving 6 bases of the junction unmatched. From germline, CDR1 is SGHTA and CDR2 FQGNSA. As DNA, the CDR3 is TGTGCCAGCAGCCCACAGGGGGCGCGAACTGAAGCTTTCTTT. Residues: CASSPQGARTEAFF.

This sequence joins TRBV12-3 or TRBV12-4 and TRBJ2-5, with 11 bases fitting TRBD2. The CDR3 totals 16 residues. V gave up 6 bases and J gave up 5 bases; unmatched junction bases: 11. The CDR3 region has the DNA TGTGCCAGCAGCCCGATAGCGGGGGGGCCTTGGGAGACCCAGTACTTC. This gives the protein CASSPIAGGPWETQYF.

The chain is built from TRBV21-1 and TRBJ1-2; no DNA check was done on the table's D call, TRBD1. TRBV21-1 is given as a pseudogene. This CDR3 has 17 residues. CDR3 amino acids: CASSRLWGDISNYGYTF. Here the CDR3 DNA reads TGTGCCAGCAGCAGGCTGTGGGGGGACATCTCTAACTATGGCTACACCTTC.

This CDR3 is CASSPPTSRVQETQYF. The CDR3 DNA is TGTGCCAGCAGCCCTCCGACTAGCAGGGTCCAAGAGACCCAGTACTTC. This rearrangement joins TRBV7-9 to TRBJ2-5; 7 nucleotides match TRBD2. CDR1 is SEHNR and CDR2 is FQNEAQ in the germline V gene (reference sequence). The CDR3 runs to 16 residues. J gave up 1 base and V 5 bases, and 10 bases lay outside the gene matches. Looking up the rest from reference TRBV7-9 and TRBJ2-5 gives the full variable domain: DTGVSQNPRHKITKRGQNVTFRCDPISEHNRLYWYRQTLGQGPEFLTYFQNEAQLEKSRLLSDRFSAERPKGSFSTLEIQRTEQGDSAMYLCASSPPTSRVQETQYFGPGTRLLVL.

This rearrangement joins TRBV7-8 to TRBJ1-2; 7 nucleotides align to TRBD1. Germline V gene lookup returns CDR1 SGHVS and CDR2 FQNEAQ. V trimming: 3 bases; J trimming: 8 bases; junction bases outside the gene matches: 6. This CDR3 comprises 13 residues. CDR3 residues: CASSFTGVDGYTF. DNA for the CDR3: TGTGCCAGCAGCTTTACAGGGGTAGACGGCTACACCTTC.

This clonotype appeared a few times. V and J are TRBV7-9 and TRBJ1-3; 7 bases are shared with TRBD1. The CDR3 length is 15 residues. CDR1 is SEHNR, CDR2 FQNEAQ, per germline (reference sequence). V lost 5 bases, J lost 4 bases, and 8 bases stayed unmatched. In DNA form, the CDR3 reads TGTGCCAGCAGCACCTGGGGGACAGTAGGAAACACCATATATTTT. It encodes CASSTWGTVGNTIYF. The full variable domain, in which reference TRBV7-9 and TRBJ1-3 provide the parts outside the CDR3, is DTGVSQNPRHKITKRGQNVTFRCDPISEHNRLYWYRQTLGQGPEFLTYFQNEAQLEKSRLLSDRFSAERPKGSFSTLEIQRTEQGDSAMYLCASSTWGTVGNTIYFGEGSWLTVV.